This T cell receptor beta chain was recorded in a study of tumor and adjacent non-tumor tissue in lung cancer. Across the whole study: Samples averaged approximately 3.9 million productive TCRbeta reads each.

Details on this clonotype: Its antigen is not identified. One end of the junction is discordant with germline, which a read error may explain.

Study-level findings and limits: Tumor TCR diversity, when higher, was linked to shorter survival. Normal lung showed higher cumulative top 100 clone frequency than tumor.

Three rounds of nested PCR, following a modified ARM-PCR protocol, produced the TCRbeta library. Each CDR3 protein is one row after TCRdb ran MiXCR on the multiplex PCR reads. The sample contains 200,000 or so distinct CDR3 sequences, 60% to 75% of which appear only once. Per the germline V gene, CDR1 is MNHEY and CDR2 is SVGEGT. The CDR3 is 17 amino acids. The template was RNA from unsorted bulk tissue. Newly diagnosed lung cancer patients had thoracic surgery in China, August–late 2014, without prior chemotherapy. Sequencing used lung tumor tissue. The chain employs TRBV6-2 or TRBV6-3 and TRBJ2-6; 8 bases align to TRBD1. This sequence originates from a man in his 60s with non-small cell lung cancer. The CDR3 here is CDSRTGQGADGANVLTF. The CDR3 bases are TGTGACAGCAGAACGGGGCAGGGGGCCGACGGGGCCAACGTCCTGACTTTC.